This TCR beta chain was documented in a study of blood T cells in healthy people across ages. It was approximately 10 milliliters of peripheral blood that were drawn from each donor. V lost 4 bases, J lost 5 bases, and 6 bases lay in between. This CDR3 comprises 12 residues. CDR1 is SNHLY and CDR2 is FYNNEI in the germline V gene. Primers used in a second PCR of about 7 to 11 cycles were a sample-barcoded 5' primer and a J-beta primer mix. A template-switch adaptor that had 12 random nucleotides put a tag on each cDNA molecule. TCRdb re-derived calls from the 5' RACE reads in MiXCR, one entry per CDR3 protein. Of fewer than 750,000 distinct CDR3 sequences listed, about 50% are singletons.

This TCR came from a woman of 80 years or more in good health. The sample was blood. This chain connects TRBV2 to TRBJ2-1; possibly TRBD1 for D (5 bases). The DNA for the CDR3 is TGTGCCAGCAGTGGACAGAACAATGAGCAGTTCTTC. It is translated as CASSGQNNEQFF. Full variable domain (missing parts from reference TRBV2 and TRBJ2-1): EPEVTQTPSHQVTQMGQEVILRCVPISNHLYFYWYRQILGQKVEFLVSFYNNEISEKSEIFDDQFSVERPDGSNFTLKIRSTKLEDSAMYFCASSGQNNEQFFGPGTRLTVL.